A selection of T cell receptor beta chains follows, all from one sample in a study of blood T cell repertoires in COVID-19. This table comes from immunoSEQ multiplex PCR, and its TCRdb copy is limited to in-frame clones, with some not included. The table lists 60,000 to 70,000 clones, around 80% of them singletons. The sequenced sample consisted of peripheral blood. The receptors were gathered from a woman between 65 and 79 years old with acute or convalescent COVID-19. Each CDR3 is given with its conserved first and last residue. D genes are given only for firm matches. Size values are once, few and many counts, or a class for expanded clones, and some rows have none.

size,D,V,J,DNA,CDR3
.,.,TRBV6-5,TRBJ1-5,TGTGCCAGCACGACCAGGGTTGGTCAGCCCCAGCATTTT,CASTTRVGQPQHF
few,.,TRBV5-1,TRBJ1-3,TGCGCCAGCAGCTTGTATGGAAACACCATATATTTT,CASSLYGNTIYF
.,TRBD1,TRBV28,TRBJ1-2,TGTGCCAGCAGGTCAACCGGGACAGTGAAGCACTATGGCTACACCTTC,CASRSTGTVKHYGYTF
.,.,TRBV4-1,TRBJ1-4,TGCGCCAGCAGCCAAGTAGGGGTAACTAATGAAAAACTGTTTTTT,CASSQVGVTNEKLFF
.,.,TRBV5-1,TRBJ2-5,TGCGCCAGCAGCTTGGGGGGGCAGGAGACCCAGTACTTC,CASSLGGQETQYF
.,TRBD1,TRBV6-5,TRBJ2-5,TGTGCCAGCAGTTCCGGGACAGGGGGAGAGACCCAGTACTTC,CASSSGTGGETQYF
.,.,TRBV5-1,TRBJ2-2,TGCGCCAGCAGCTTGGAAAAGCCGAACACCGGGGAGCTGTTTTTT,CASSLEKPNTGELFF
.,.,TRBV10-1,TRBJ2-7,TGCGCCAGCAGTGAGCGGGTTACCTACGAGCAGTACTTC,CASSERVTYEQYF
few,.,TRBV4-3,TRBJ2-3,TGCGCCAGCAGCCAAAACCATCCCCACGGTTCCTACACAGATACGCAGTATTTT,CASSQNHPHGSYTDTQYF
.,.,TRBV3-1/TRBV3-2,TRBJ2-2,TGTGCCAGCAGCCAAGATCATCGGACTTCGAACACCGGGGAGCTGTTTTTT,CASSQDHRTSNTGELFF
few,.,TRBV28,TRBJ2-4,TGTGCCAGCAGTTTATCTCTGGGGGCCGGCAAAAACATTCAGTACTTC,CASSLSLGAGKNIQYF
.,TRBD1,TRBV25-1,TRBJ1-2,TGTGCCAGCAGATCCGGGACAGGGTACTATGGCTACACCTTC,CASRSGTGYYGYTF
once,.,TRBV12-3/TRBV12-4,TRBJ2-7,TGTGCCAGCACCAACACGGGCGAGCAGTACTTC,CASTNTGEQYF
.,.,TRBV7-2,TRBJ2-2,TGTGCCAGCAGCTTAGACAGTTCCACCGGGGAGCTGTTTTTT,CASSLDSSTGELFF
once,TRBD1,TRBV7-2,TRBJ1-1,TGTGCCAGCAGCTTTATAGGACAGGGCTCTGCATTTTTCTTT,CASSFIGQGSAFFF
.,TRBD2,TRBV6-5,TRBJ2-5,TGTGCCAGCCGGGAGGAGGAGACCCAGTACTTC,CASREEETQYF
.,TRBD1,TRBV6-5,TRBJ1-2,TGTGCCAGCAGACGGACAGGCCCAAGGAAAGGCTACACCTTC,CASRRTGPRKGYTF
many,TRBD2,TRBV4-1,TRBJ2-5,TGCGCCAGCAGCCAAGAACCGGGGGGATGGGAGACCCAGTACTTC,CASSQEPGGWETQYF
.,.,TRBV5-5,TRBJ1-2,TGTGCCAGCAGCTTGGGACAGTTTGGCTACACCTTC,CASSLGQFGYTF
.,.,TRBV7-2,TRBJ2-2,TGTGCCAGCAGCTTAGAACGGGGGGCGGCCGGGGAGCTGTTTTTT,CASSLERGAAGELFF
.,TRBD2,TRBV3-1/TRBV3-2,TRBJ2-5,TGTGCCAGCAGCCACCGCAGAGCGGGGGGTGGAGAGACCCAGTACTTC,CASSHRRAGGGETQYF
.,.,TRBV14,TRBJ1-1,TGTGCCAGCAGCCAAGTATCCGGCACAGGGGCTTTCTTT,CASSQVSGTGAFF
.,TRBD2,TRBV6-5,TRBJ2-3,TGTGCCAGCAGTAAACTAGCGGGTAACACAGATACGCAGTATTTT,CASSKLAGNTDTQYF
.,.,TRBV6-4,TRBJ2-2,TGTGCCAGCAGTGACCGTACCGGGGAGCTGTTTTTT,CASSDRTGELFF
.,.,TRBV5-6,TRBJ1-2,TGTGCCAGCAGCTTGGCTCGGGGGATGGGCCTCTATGGCTACACCTTC,CASSLARGMGLYGYTF
.,TRBD1,TRBV19,TRBJ2-1,TGTGCCAGTAGTATTCGGGACAGGGGTAATAATGAGCAGTTCTTC,CASSIRDRGNNEQFF
once,.,TRBV7-8,TRBJ2-7,TGTGCCAGCAGCTCCCTCGCCAGGGGCAACTACGAGCAGTACTTC,CASSSLARGNYEQYF
.,.,TRBV18,TRBJ1-1,TGTGCCAGCTCACCAGACTTCGGCGGGCGAAGGCCTTCGACGGCTTTCTTT,CASSPDFGGRRPSTAFF
.,.,TRBV24-1,TRBJ1-5,TGTGCCACCAGTGATAATAGTCTCAATCAGCCCCAGCATTTT,CATSDNSLNQPQHF
.,TRBD1,TRBV7-2,TRBJ1-3,TGTGCCAGCAGCCTCGGGGACAGGGGGACGAAGAGGGAAAACACCATATATTTT,CASSLGDRGTKRENTIYF
.,.,TRBV6-5,TRBJ1-2,TGTGCCAGCAGAAGGTCAGGGGAGGGCTACACCTTC,CASRRSGEGYTF
.,.,TRBV28,TRBJ1-2,TGTGCCAGCATCGGGAGGATGGGGGTTGGCTATGGCTACACCTTC,CASIGRMGVGYGYTF
.,.,TRBV5-1,TRBJ1-1,TGCGCCAGCAGCCTTAGGGCAGGGTGGACTGAAGCTTTCTTT,CASSLRAGWTEAFF
.,TRBD1,TRBV7-2,TRBJ1-3,TGTGCCAGCAGCTTAGAGGGACAGGGCTCTGGAAACACCATATATTTT,CASSLEGQGSGNTIYF
.,TRBD2,TRBV3-1/TRBV3-2,TRBJ2-3,TGTGCCAGCAGCCAAGATAAGGGCGGGGGGATACGGGGTACGCAGTATTTT,CASSQDKGGGIRGTQYF
once,.,TRBV3-1/TRBV3-2,TRBJ1-1,TGTGCCAGCAGCCAAGATAGGGGGGGGCACACTGAAGCTTTCTTT,CASSQDRGGHTEAFF